This is a list of T cell receptor beta chains from one sample in a study of T cells in Graves' hyperthyroidism and ophthalmopathy. TCRdb reanalysed the multiplex PCR reads using MiXCR and keeps one entry per CDR3 protein. The data hold 270,000 or so distinct CDR3 sequences, with about 25% observed a single time. Specimen: blood. The source of these receptors is a man aged 35 to 55 with Graves' hyperthyroidism that later progressed to Graves' ophthalmopathy. CDR3s include the opening cysteine and the closing phenylalanine or tryptophan. The order of the fields is clone size, V gene, D gene, J gene, CDR3 DNA, CDR3 protein. A D gene is named only where the DNA matches it firmly. The listing skips clone size in some rows; elsewhere it reads once, few, many or a size class.

clone_size: few
v_call: TRBV6-2/TRBV6-3
d_call: -
j_call: TRBJ2-5
cdr3_nt: TGTGCCAGCAGTTATGAGTTGCGAATCGGGGGAGAGACCCAGTACTTC
cdr3_aa: CASSYELRIGGETQYF

clone_size: many
v_call: TRBV27
d_call: -
j_call: TRBJ2-7
cdr3_nt: TGTGCCAGCAGTTCCTCCTGGGGGTACGAGCGGTACTTC
cdr3_aa: CASSSSWGYERYF

clone_size: -
v_call: TRBV28
d_call: -
j_call: TRBJ1-2
cdr3_nt: TGTGCCTCCACAGGGACCTATGGCTACACCTTC
cdr3_aa: CASTGTYGYTF

clone_size: -
v_call: TRBV7-9
d_call: -
j_call: TRBJ1-2
cdr3_nt: TGTGCCAGCAGCTTAGATGGACAGCCGTATGGCTACACCTTC
cdr3_aa: CASSLDGQPYGYTF

clone_size: -
v_call: TRBV6-5
d_call: -
j_call: TRBJ1-3
cdr3_nt: TGTGCCAGCAGTTACGATCCCTCTGGAAACACCATATATTTT
cdr3_aa: CASSYDPSGNTIYF

clone_size: -
v_call: TRBV24-1
d_call: -
j_call: TRBJ1-2
cdr3_nt: TGTGCCACCAGTGGGTGGGAATCCTCAAACTATGGCTACACCTTC
cdr3_aa: CATSGWESSNYGYTF

clone_size: many
v_call: TRBV11-1
d_call: -
j_call: TRBJ1-6
cdr3_nt: TGTGCCAGCAGCCAGCCGGGACGTAGCTCCTATAATTCACCCCTCCACTTT
cdr3_aa: CASSQPGRSSYNSPLHF

clone_size: -
v_call: TRBV19
d_call: -
j_call: TRBJ2-7
cdr3_nt: TGTGCCAGTAGCAACAGGAGGAGCGACGAGCAGTACTTC
cdr3_aa: CASSNRRSDEQYF

clone_size: -
v_call: TRBV6-2/TRBV6-3
d_call: TRBD2
j_call: TRBJ2-2
cdr3_nt: TGTGCCAGCAGTTCGCCTTTGACTAGCGGGAGGCATACCGGGGAGCTGTTTTTT
cdr3_aa: CASSSPLTSGRHTGELFF

clone_size: few
v_call: TRBV20-1
d_call: TRBD1
j_call: TRBJ1-4
cdr3_nt: TGCAGTGCTCGACAGGGGGTGGGTAATGAAAAACTGTTTTTT
cdr3_aa: CSARQGVGNEKLFF

clone_size: many
v_call: TRBV5-1
d_call: -
j_call: TRBJ1-2
cdr3_nt: TGCGCCAGCAGCCAGAGATTCAACGATGGCTACACCTTC
cdr3_aa: CASSQRFNDGYTF

clone_size: once
v_call: TRBV28
d_call: TRBD2
j_call: TRBJ2-5
cdr3_nt: TGTGCCAGCAACCTAGCGGGGCAAGAGACCCAGTACTTC
cdr3_aa: CASNLAGQETQYF

clone_size: many
v_call: TRBV7-9
d_call: -
j_call: TRBJ1-2
cdr3_nt: TGTGCCAGCAGCTTAACTGATTTGCTCGGCTACACCTTC
cdr3_aa: CASSLTDLLGYTF

clone_size: -
v_call: TRBV20-1
d_call: -
j_call: TRBJ2-7
cdr3_nt: TGCAGTGCTAGCGGGATGTTCTACGAGCAGTACTTC
cdr3_aa: CSASGMFYEQYF

clone_size: -
v_call: TRBV6-2/TRBV6-3
d_call: TRBD2
j_call: TRBJ2-7
cdr3_nt: TGTGCCAGCATGGGGGGTAGATCCGGGACTAGCGGGAGATCCTACGAGCAGTACTTC
cdr3_aa: CASMGGRSGTSGRSYEQYF

clone_size: -
v_call: TRBV6-2/TRBV6-3
d_call: -
j_call: TRBJ1-3
cdr3_nt: TGTGCCAGCAGTCCAGGACGGATCTCTGGAAACACCATATATTTT
cdr3_aa: CASSPGRISGNTIYF

clone_size: many
v_call: TRBV5-1
d_call: -
j_call: TRBJ2-7
cdr3_nt: TGCGCCAGCAGCCCAGCCCCACCAACATACTCCTACGAGCAGTACTTC
cdr3_aa: CASSPAPPTYSYEQYF

clone_size: many
v_call: TRBV19
d_call: -
j_call: TRBJ1-1
cdr3_nt: TGTGCCAGTAGTGATGGGGGGTGGACTGAAGCTTTCTTT
cdr3_aa: CASSDGGWTEAFF

clone_size: -
v_call: TRBV28
d_call: -
j_call: TRBJ2-5
cdr3_nt: TGTGCCAGCAGGTCCCCTGGAGAGACCCAGTACTTC
cdr3_aa: CASRSPGETQYF

clone_size: many
v_call: TRBV19
d_call: -
j_call: TRBJ1-1
cdr3_nt: TGTGCCAGTAGCGAAACGACAGGTAAAGAAGCTTTCTTT
cdr3_aa: CASSETTGKEAFF

clone_size: many
v_call: TRBV29-1
d_call: TRBD1
j_call: TRBJ2-3
cdr3_nt: TGCAGCGTTGACCACAGGGGGCCGACAGATACGCAGTATTTT
cdr3_aa: CSVDHRGPTDTQYF

clone_size: many
v_call: TRBV2
d_call: -
j_call: TRBJ1-5
cdr3_nt: TGTGCCTCCACGGAGGGGCGAGGGCAGCCCCAGCATTTT
cdr3_aa: CASTEGRGQPQHF

clone_size: many
v_call: TRBV20-1
d_call: TRBD1
j_call: TRBJ1-2
cdr3_nt: TGCAGTGCTACCACTATACAGGGGGCCAACTATGGCTACACCTTC
cdr3_aa: CSATTIQGANYGYTF

clone_size: many
v_call: TRBV25-1
d_call: -
j_call: TRBJ1-1
cdr3_nt: TGTGCCAGCAGTGCCATACAGGGAGCTGGGAACGATGAAGCTTTCTTT
cdr3_aa: CASSAIQGAGNDEAFF

clone_size: many
v_call: TRBV9
d_call: TRBD2
j_call: TRBJ2-7
cdr3_nt: TGTGCCAGCAGCCCTCTTAGTACTAGCGGGGGCTACGAGCAGTACTTC
cdr3_aa: CASSPLSTSGGYEQYF

clone_size: -
v_call: TRBV12-3/TRBV12-4
d_call: -
j_call: TRBJ2-7
cdr3_nt: TGTGCCAGCAGTTTGAGGCTAGAAAGTGCGCAGTACTTC
cdr3_aa: CASSLRLESAQYF

clone_size: -
v_call: TRBV6-4
d_call: -
j_call: TRBJ2-7
cdr3_nt: TGTGCCAGCAGTGACATAGAGACCGGGTTAAGACCCTACGAGCAGTACTTC
cdr3_aa: CASSDIETGLRPYEQYF

clone_size: many
v_call: TRBV6-2/TRBV6-3
d_call: -
j_call: TRBJ2-5
cdr3_nt: TGTGCCAGCAGACGACCGGGACTAGAGACCCAGTACTTC
cdr3_aa: CASRRPGLETQYF

clone_size: many
v_call: TRBV2
d_call: TRBD2
j_call: TRBJ2-7
cdr3_nt: TGTGCCAGCAGCTCCCTCCCTAGCGGGAGTTACGAGCAGTACTTC
cdr3_aa: CASSSLPSGSYEQYF

clone_size: once
v_call: TRBV28
d_call: -
j_call: TRBJ1-2
cdr3_nt: TGTGCCAGCAACGCAGGGGATTATGGCTACACCTTC
cdr3_aa: CASNAGDYGYTF

clone_size: many
v_call: TRBV20-1
d_call: TRBD1
j_call: TRBJ2-7
cdr3_nt: TGCAGTGCTAGGGATGACCTTGGGACAGGTCATTACGAGCAGTACTTC
cdr3_aa: CSARDDLGTGHYEQYF

clone_size: -
v_call: TRBV12-5
d_call: TRBD2
j_call: TRBJ2-7
cdr3_nt: TGTGCTAGTGGTCCGGGACTAGCGTCAGAGCAGTACTTC
cdr3_aa: CASGPGLASEQYF

clone_size: -
v_call: TRBV10-1
d_call: TRBD1
j_call: TRBJ1-1
cdr3_nt: TGCGCCAGCAGCGAGACAGGGCTCACTGAAGCTTTCTTT
cdr3_aa: CASSETGLTEAFF

clone_size: many
v_call: TRBV20-1
d_call: -
j_call: TRBJ2-7
cdr3_nt: TGCAGTGCTAGACGACCCGGGACACCGATCTACGAGCAGTACTTC
cdr3_aa: CSARRPGTPIYEQYF

clone_size: -
v_call: TRBV27
d_call: -
j_call: TRBJ1-1
cdr3_nt: TGTGCCAGCGGAGACAGAGTATACTCTGAAGCTTTCTTT
cdr3_aa: CASGDRVYSEAFF

clone_size: -
v_call: TRBV30
d_call: TRBD1
j_call: TRBJ2-7
cdr3_nt: TGTGCCTGGAGTTGGGGACAGAGCCCCTACGAGCAGTACTTC
cdr3_aa: CAWSWGQSPYEQYF

clone_size: many
v_call: TRBV6-5
d_call: -
j_call: TRBJ1-2
cdr3_nt: TGTGCCAGCAGTTACACCAGCAACTATGGCTACACCTTC
cdr3_aa: CASSYTSNYGYTF

clone_size: many
v_call: TRBV12-3/TRBV12-4
d_call: -
j_call: TRBJ1-2
cdr3_nt: TGTGCCAGCAGTTTATCGTCAGGGGTGGACTATGGCTACACCTTC
cdr3_aa: CASSLSSGVDYGYTF

clone_size: many
v_call: TRBV20-1
d_call: TRBD1
j_call: TRBJ2-4
cdr3_nt: TGCAGTGCTAGAACCCGTTCCGGGACAGCTATAAACATTCAGTACTTC
cdr3_aa: CSARTRSGTAINIQYF

clone_size: -
v_call: TRBV10-1
d_call: TRBD1
j_call: TRBJ2-7
cdr3_nt: TGCGCCAGCAGGCTGACAGGGGGGTCCTACGAGCAGTACTTC
cdr3_aa: CASRLTGGSYEQYF

clone_size: -
v_call: TRBV7-2
d_call: -
j_call: TRBJ2-7
cdr3_nt: TGTGCCAGCAGCCCTAAATCAGGTGGAGTGGGCGAGCAGTACTTC
cdr3_aa: CASSPKSGGVGEQYF

clone_size: many
v_call: TRBV28
d_call: TRBD1
j_call: TRBJ1-1
cdr3_nt: TGTGCCAGCCGGGACAGGGTGACTGAAGCTTTCTTT
cdr3_aa: CASRDRVTEAFF

clone_size: -
v_call: TRBV29-1
d_call: TRBD1
j_call: TRBJ2-5
cdr3_nt: TGCAGCGTTGAAGCGACAGGGGTGACCCAGTACTTC
cdr3_aa: CSVEATGVTQYF

clone_size: many
v_call: TRBV6-1
d_call: TRBD2
j_call: TRBJ2-2
cdr3_nt: TGTGCCAGCAGTCAGACTAGCGGTAACACCGGGGAGCTGTTTTTT
cdr3_aa: CASSQTSGNTGELFF

clone_size: many
v_call: TRBV25-1
d_call: TRBD2
j_call: TRBJ2-3
cdr3_nt: TGTGCCAGCAGTGACCCCTATGGGGCGGGGGCAGATACGCAGTATTTT
cdr3_aa: CASSDPYGAGADTQYF

clone_size: many
v_call: TRBV27
d_call: -
j_call: TRBJ1-2
cdr3_nt: TGTGCCAGCAGCCTCCGGATAAACTATGGCTACACCTTC
cdr3_aa: CASSLRINYGYTF